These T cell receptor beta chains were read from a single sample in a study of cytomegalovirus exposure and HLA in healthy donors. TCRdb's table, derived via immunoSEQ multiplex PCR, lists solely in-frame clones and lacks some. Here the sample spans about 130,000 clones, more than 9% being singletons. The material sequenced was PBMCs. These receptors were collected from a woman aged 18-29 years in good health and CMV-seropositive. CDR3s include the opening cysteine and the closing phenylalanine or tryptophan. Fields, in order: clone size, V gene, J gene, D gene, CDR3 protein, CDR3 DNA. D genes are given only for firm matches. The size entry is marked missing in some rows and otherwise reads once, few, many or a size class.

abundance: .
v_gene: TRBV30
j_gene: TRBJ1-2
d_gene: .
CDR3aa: CAWSVQNINYGYTF
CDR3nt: TGTGCCTGGAGTGTACAAAATATTAACTATGGCTACACCTTC

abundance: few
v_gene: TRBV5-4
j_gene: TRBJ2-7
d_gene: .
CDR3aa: CASSLDGAYEQYF
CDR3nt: TGTGCCAGCAGCTTGGACGGAGCCTACGAGCAGTACTTC

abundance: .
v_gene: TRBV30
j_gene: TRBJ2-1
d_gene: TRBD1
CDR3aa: CAWGTGWNEQFF
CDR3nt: TGTGCCTGGGGGACAGGGTGGAATGAGCAGTTCTTC

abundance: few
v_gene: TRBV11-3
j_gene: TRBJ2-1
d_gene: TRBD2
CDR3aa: CASSGTSGSYNEQFF
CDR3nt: TGTGCCAGCAGTGGAACTAGCGGAAGCTACAATGAGCAGTTCTTC

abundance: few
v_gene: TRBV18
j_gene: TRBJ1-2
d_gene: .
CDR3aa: CASSPSSGVGYGYTF
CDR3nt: TGTGCCAGCTCACCATCCTCGGGGGTTGGGTATGGCTACACCTTC

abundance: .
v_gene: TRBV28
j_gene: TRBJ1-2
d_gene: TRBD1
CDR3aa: CASGRADRAINYGYTF
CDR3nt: TGTGCCAGCGGTAGGGCGGACAGGGCCATTAACTATGGCTACACCTTC

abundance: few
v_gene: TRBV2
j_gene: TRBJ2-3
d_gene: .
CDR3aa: CASSEGRTQYF
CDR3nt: TGTGCCAGCAGTGAGGGGAGAACGCAGTATTTT

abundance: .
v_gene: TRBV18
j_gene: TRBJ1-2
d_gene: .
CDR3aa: CASSTGVPYGYTF
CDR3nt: TGTGCCAGCTCAACCGGGGTTCCCTATGGCTACACCTTC

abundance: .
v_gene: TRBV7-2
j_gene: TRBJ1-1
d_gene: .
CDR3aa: CASSLSGGLNTEAFF
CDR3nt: TGTGCCAGCAGCTTATCCGGGGGGTTGAACACTGAAGCTTTCTTT

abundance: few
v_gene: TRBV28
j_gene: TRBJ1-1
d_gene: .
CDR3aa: CASSKRSHPEAFF
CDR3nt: TGTGCCAGCAGTAAGAGAAGCCACCCTGAAGCTTTCTTT

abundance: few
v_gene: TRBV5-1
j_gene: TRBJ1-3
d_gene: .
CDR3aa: CASSLQMAAGNTIYF
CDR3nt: TGCGCCAGCAGCCTTCAAATGGCGGCTGGAAACACCATATATTTT

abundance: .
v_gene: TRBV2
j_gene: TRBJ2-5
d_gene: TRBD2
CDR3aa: CASSPITGGPGEQYF
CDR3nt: TGTGCCAGCAGTCCCATAACGGGAGGGCCGGGGGAGCAGTACTTC

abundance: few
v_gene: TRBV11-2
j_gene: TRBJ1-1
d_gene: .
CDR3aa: CASSQLMNTEAFF
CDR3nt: TGTGCCAGCAGCCAACTCATGAACACTGAAGCTTTCTTT

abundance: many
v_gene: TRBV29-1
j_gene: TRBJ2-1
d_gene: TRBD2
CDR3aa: CSVAAGTSVGEQFF
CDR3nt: TGCAGCGTTGCCGCCGGGACTAGCGTTGGTGAGCAGTTCTTC

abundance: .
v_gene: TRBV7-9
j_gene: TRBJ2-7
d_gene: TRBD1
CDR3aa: CASSSAGTVTYEQYF
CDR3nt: TGTGCCAGCAGCTCCGCCGGGACAGTTACCTACGAGCAGTACTTC

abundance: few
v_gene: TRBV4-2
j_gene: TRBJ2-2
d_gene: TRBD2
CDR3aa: CASSPLRLAGGPEVGELFF
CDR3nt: TGTGCCAGCAGCCCCCTTCGACTAGCGGGAGGGCCAGAGGTCGGGGAGCTGTTTTTT

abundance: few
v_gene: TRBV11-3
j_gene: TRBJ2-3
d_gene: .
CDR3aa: CASSLSTAFTTDTQYF
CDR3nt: TGTGCCAGCAGCTTAAGTACAGCTTTTACCACAGATACGCAGTATTTT

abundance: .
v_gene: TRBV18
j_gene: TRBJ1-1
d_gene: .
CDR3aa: CASSGLALEAPLNTEAFF
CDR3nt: TGTGCCAGCTCAGGATTAGCTCTCGAGGCGCCCTTGAACACTGAAGCTTTCTTT

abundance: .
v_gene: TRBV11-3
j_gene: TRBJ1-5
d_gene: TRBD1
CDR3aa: CASTTQGERGNQPQHF
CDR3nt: TGTGCCAGCACCACACAGGGGGAGAGGGGCAATCAGCCCCAGCATTTT

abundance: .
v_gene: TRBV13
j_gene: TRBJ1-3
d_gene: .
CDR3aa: CASSATWWAPEDSGNTIYF
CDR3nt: TGTGCCAGCAGCGCCACCTGGTGGGCCCCAGAAGACTCTGGAAACACCATATATTTT

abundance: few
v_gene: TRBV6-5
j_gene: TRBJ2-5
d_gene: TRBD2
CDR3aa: CASRGLAKETQYF
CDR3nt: TGTGCCAGCAGAGGACTAGCTAAAGAGACCCAGTACTTC

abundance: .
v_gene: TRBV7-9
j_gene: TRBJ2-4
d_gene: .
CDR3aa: CASSLGVLLAKNIQYF
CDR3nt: TGTGCCAGCAGCTTAGGTGTCTTATTAGCCAAAAACATTCAGTACTTC

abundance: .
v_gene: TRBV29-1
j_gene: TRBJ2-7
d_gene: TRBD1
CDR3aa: CSVETGTGYEQYF
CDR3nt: TGCAGCGTTGAGACCGGGACAGGCTACGAGCAGTACTTC

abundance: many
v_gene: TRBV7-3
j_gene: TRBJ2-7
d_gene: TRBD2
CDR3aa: CASSLGLAGYEQYF
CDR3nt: TGTGCCAGCAGCTTGGGACTAGCCGGTTACGAGCAGTACTTC

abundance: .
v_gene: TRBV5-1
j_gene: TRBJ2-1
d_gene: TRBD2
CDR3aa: CASSLGTSGSALFF
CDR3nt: TGCGCCAGCAGCTTGGGGACTAGCGGGAGTGCGCTGTTCTTC

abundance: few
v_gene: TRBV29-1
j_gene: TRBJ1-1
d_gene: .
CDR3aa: CSAQMQQGTEAFF
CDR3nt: TGCAGCGCCCAAATGCAACAGGGTACTGAAGCTTTCTTT

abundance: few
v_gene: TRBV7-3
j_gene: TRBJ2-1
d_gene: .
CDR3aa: CASSLRSSEVNEQFF
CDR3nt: TGTGCCAGCAGCTTAAGGTCTAGCGAAGTCAATGAGCAGTTCTTC

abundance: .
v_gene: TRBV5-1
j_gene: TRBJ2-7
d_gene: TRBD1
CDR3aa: CASSLEPRDRGPGEQYF
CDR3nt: TGCGCCAGCAGCTTGGAGCCCCGGGACAGGGGGCCGGGCGAGCAGTACTTC

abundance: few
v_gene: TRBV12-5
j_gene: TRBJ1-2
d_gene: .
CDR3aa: CASGTMKDSSYGYTF
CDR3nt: TGTGCTAGTGGAACCATGAAGGACAGCTCCTATGGCTACACCTTC

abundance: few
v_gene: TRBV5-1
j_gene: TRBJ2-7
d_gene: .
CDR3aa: CASSLSETSHEQYF
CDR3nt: TGCGCCAGCAGCTTGTCGGAGACCTCCCACGAGCAGTACTTC